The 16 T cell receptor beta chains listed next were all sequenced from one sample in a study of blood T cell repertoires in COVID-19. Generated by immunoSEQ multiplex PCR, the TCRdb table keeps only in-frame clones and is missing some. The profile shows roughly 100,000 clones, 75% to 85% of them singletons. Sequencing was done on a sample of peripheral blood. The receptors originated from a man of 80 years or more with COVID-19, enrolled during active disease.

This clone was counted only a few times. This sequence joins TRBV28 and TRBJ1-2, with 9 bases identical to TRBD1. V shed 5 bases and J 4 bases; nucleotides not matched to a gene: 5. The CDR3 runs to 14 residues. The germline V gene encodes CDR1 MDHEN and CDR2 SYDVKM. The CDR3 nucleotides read TGTGCCAGCAGTATATTACAGGGGGCCTATGGCTACACCTTC. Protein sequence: CASSILQGAYGYTF.

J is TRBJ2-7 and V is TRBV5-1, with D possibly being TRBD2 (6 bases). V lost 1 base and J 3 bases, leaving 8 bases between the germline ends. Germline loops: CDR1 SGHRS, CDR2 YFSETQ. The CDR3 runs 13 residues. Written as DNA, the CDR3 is TGCGCCAGCAGCTTGAGGGGAGGCTACGAGCAGTACTTC. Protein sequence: CASSLRGGYEQYF.

CDR3 DNA: TGTGCCAGCAGTTTGATAGCCGGGACAGGGGGTAGGGAGACCCAGTACTTC. This sequence encodes CASSLIAGTGGRETQYF. This chain uses TRBV28 with TRBJ2-5; 11 bases agree with TRBD1. This CDR3 region has 17 residues. The J segment lost 5 bases and the V segment lost 3 bases, leaving 11 bases of the junction unmatched. Germline V CDR1 and CDR2: MDHEN, SYDVKM.

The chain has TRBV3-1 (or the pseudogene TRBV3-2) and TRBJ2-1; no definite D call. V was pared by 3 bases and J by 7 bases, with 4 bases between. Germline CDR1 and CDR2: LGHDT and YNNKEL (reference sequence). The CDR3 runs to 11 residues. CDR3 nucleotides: TGTGCCAGCAGCCACCTGAATGAGCAGTTCTTC. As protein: CASSHLNEQFF.

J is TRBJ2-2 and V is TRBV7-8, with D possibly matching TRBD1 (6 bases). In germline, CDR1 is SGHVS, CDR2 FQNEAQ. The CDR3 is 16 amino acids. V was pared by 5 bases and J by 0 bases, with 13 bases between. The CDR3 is CASSRLNRANTGELFF. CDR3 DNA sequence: TGTGCCAGCAGCCGACTTAACAGGGCGAACACCGGGGAGCTGTTTTTT.

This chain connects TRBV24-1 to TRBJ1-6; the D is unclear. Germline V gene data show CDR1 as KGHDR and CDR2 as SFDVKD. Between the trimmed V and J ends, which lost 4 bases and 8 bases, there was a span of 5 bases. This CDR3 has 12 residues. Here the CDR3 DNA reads TGTGCCACCAGTGAGAGAGATTCACCCCTCCACTTT. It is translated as CATSERDSPLHF.

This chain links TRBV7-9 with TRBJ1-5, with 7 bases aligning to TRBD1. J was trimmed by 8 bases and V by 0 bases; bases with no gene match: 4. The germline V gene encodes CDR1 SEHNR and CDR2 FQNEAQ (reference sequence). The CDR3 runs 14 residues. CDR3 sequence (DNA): TGTGCCAGCAGCTTAGCAGGGGGCTTAGAGCCCCAGCATTTT. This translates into CASSLAGGLEPQHF. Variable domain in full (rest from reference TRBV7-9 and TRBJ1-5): DTGVSQNPRHKITKRGQNVTFRCDPISEHNRLYWYRQTLGQGPEFLTYFQNEAQLEKSRLLSDRFSAERPKGSFSTLEIQRTEQGDSAMYLCASSLAGGLEPQHFGDGTRLSIL.

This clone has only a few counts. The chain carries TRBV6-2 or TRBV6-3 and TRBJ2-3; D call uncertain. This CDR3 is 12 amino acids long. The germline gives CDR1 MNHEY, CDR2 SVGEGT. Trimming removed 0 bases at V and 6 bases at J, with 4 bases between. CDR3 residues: CASSYSEDTQYF. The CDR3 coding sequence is TGTGCCAGCAGTTACTCGGAGGATACGCAGTATTTT.

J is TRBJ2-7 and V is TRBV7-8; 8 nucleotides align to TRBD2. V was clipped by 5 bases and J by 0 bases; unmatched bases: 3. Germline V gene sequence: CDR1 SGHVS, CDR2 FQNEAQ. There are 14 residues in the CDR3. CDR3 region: CASSILADSYEQYF. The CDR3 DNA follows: TGTGCCAGCAGCATACTAGCGGACTCCTACGAGCAGTACTTC.

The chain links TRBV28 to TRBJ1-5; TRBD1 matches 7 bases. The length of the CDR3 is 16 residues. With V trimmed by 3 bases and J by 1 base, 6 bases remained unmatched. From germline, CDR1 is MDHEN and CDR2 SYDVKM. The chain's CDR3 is CASSLPPGGSNQPQHF. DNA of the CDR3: TGTGCCAGCAGTTTGCCCCCAGGGGGGAGCAATCAGCCCCAGCATTTT.

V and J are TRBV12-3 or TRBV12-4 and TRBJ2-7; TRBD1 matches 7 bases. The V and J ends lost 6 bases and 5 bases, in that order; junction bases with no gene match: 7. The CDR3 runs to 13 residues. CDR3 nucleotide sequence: TGTGCCAGCAGGACAGGGTTCATCAACGAGCAGTACTTC. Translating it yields CASRTGFINEQYF.

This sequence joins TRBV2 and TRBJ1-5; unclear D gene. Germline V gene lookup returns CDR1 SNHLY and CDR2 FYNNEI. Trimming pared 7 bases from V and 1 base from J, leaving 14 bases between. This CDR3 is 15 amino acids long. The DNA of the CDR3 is TGTGCCAGCATGGAGGGCACAGAAAGCAATCAGCCCCAGCATTTT. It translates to CASMEGTESNQPQHF.

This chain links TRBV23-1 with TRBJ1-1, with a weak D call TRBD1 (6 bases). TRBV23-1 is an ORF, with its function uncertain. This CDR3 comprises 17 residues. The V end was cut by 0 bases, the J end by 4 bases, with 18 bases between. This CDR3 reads CASSQSWGPLAGTEAFF. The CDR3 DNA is TGCGCCAGCAGTCAATCGTGGGGGCCCCTAGCGGGCACTGAAGCTTTCTTT.

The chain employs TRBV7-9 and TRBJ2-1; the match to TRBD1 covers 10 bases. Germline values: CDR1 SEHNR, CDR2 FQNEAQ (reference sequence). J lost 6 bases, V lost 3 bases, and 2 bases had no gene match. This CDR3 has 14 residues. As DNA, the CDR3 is TGTGCCAGCAGCTTCGGGACAGGGGTCAATGAGCAGTTCTTC. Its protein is CASSFGTGVNEQFF.

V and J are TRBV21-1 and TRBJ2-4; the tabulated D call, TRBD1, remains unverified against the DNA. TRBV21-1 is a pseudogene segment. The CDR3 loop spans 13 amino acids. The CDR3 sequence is CASSKGDRFSRYF. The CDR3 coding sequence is TGTGCCAGCAGCAAAGGGGACAGGTTTTCACGGTACTTC.

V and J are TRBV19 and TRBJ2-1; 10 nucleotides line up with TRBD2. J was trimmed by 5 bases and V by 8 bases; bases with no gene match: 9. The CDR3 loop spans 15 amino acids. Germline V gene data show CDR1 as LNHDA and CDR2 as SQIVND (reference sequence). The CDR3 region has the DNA TGTGCCAGTTCGAAGCTAGCGGGAGCCAACAATGAGCAGTTCTTC. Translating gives CASSKLAGANNEQFF.